This entry describes one T cell receptor (beta chain). This specimen belongs to a study of blood T cell repertoires in COVID-19. Here immunoSEQ multiplex PCR was the method, and the copy in TCRdb shows in-frame clones only, minus some. The sample includes about 150,000 clones, around 83% seen only once; the top ten take approximately 19%. Trimming removed 6 bases at V and 0 bases at J, with 12 bases between. Germline V lookup: CDR1 ENHRY, CDR2 SYGVKD. The CDR3 is 16 amino acids. This sequence was found in a woman between 70 and 85 years old who had recovered from COVID-19. The V gene is TRBV10-3, the J gene TRBJ2-6; possibly TRBD1 for D (6 bases). Material: peripheral blood. In DNA, the CDR3 is TGTGCCATCAGGGACAGACAAAACTCTGGGGCCAACGTCCTGACTTTC. Encoded protein: CAIRDRQNSGANVLTF.